This TCR beta chain was obtained from a study of blood T cell repertoires in COVID-19. This table comes from immunoSEQ multiplex PCR, and its TCRdb copy is limited to in-frame clones, with some not included. Of 150,000 to 200,000 clones in the sample, about 88% are singletons; the top ten hold more than 5%. The count of this clone is one. At one of its ends the junction is not consistent with the germline gene, which may arise from a read error. The sequence derives from a woman in her forties or fifties with COVID-19, enrolled during active disease. Sequences were obtained from peripheral blood.

The CDR3 nucleotides are TGCGTCAGCAGCCAAGGACTAGCGGGGGACTCAATATACAATGAGCAGTTCTTC. As protein: CVSSQGLAGDSIYNEQFF. This rearrangement joins TRBV4-3 to TRBJ2-1; 13 positions agree with TRBD2. The CDR3 loop spans 18 amino acids. Germline V gene sequence: CDR1 LGHNA, CDR2 YSLEER.